This T cell receptor (beta chain) stems from a study of blood T cells in healthy people across ages. V was shortened by 5 bases and J by 4 bases, with 14 bases between the two germline ends. The CDR3 runs to 13 residues. Germline CDR1 is SQVTM and CDR2 is ANQGSEA. Using a J-beta primer mix together with a sample-barcoded 5' primer, a second PCR was run for roughly 7 to 11 cycles. Each cDNA molecule received a tag from a template-switch adaptor that had 12 random nucleotides. TCRdb re-called the 5' RACE reads with MiXCR, one entry per CDR3 protein. The repertoire consists of about 590,000 distinct CDR3 sequences, with about 30% occurring once and the leading ten covering 15% to 18%. This clonotype occurred many times. The antigen remains unidentified. Findings and caveats of the study: Naive CD4+ cells and diversity were both higher in long-lived donors than in aged donors.

The rearrangement joins TRBV29-1 to TRBJ1-2; TRBD1 might be the D (6 bases). Sequencing was done on a sample of blood. The clonotype was recovered from a woman of 80 years or more in good health. The DNA for the CDR3 is TGCAGCGTTCAGGACAGAGGATCCTATGGCTACACCTTC. It is translated as CSVQDRGSYGYTF.